This entry lists 26 T cell receptor beta chains sequenced from one sample in a study of graft-versus-host responses after intestinal transplantation. Their cognate antigens are unknown. The assay was immunoSEQ multiplex PCR, and TCRdb's table has in-frame clones only and misses some. The sample lists about 70,000 clones; 84% were seen once. The sample here was unstimulated CD4+ T cells sorted from spleen or lymph node cells, taken before transplant. These receptor sequences come from a human donor who was the organ donor for an intestinal transplant.

This clone was seen only once. The rearrangement uses TRBV5-1 and TRBJ2-3; 11 positions match TRBD2. V trimming: 0 bases; J trimming: 5 bases; junction bases outside the gene matches: 8. Germline-derived CDR1 and CDR2 are SGHRS and YFSETQ. This CDR3 region has 17 residues. The CDR3 DNA sequence: TGCGCCAGCAGCTTGGCCCTCCTAGCGGGGGGCGGAGATACGCAGTATTTT. It is translated as CASSLALLAGGGDTQYF. The whole variable domain, remainder taken from reference TRBV5-1 and TRBJ2-3, is KAGVTQTPRYLIKTRGQQVTLSCSPISGHRSVSWYQQTPGQGLQFLFEYFSETQRNKGNFPGRFSGRQFSNSRSEMNVSTLELGDSALYLCASSLALLAGGGDTQYFGPGTRLTVL.

This chain connects TRBV5-1 to TRBJ2-1; the match to TRBD2 covers 11 bases. V shed 5 bases, J shed 6 bases, and the junction held 13 bases outside the gene matches. Looked up from germline, CDR1 is SGHRS and CDR2 is YFSETQ. CDR3 length: 17 amino acids. CDR3 in amino acids: CASSPVAGGPQPNEQFF. CDR3 sequence (DNA): TGCGCCAGCAGTCCGGTAGCGGGGGGGCCCCAGCCCAATGAGCAGTTCTTC.

This clone appeared a single time. The chain is built from TRBV23-1 and TRBJ1-6; D possibly corresponds to TRBD1 (5 bases). TRBV23-1 is flagged as an ORF with uncertain function. V was clipped by 0 bases and J by 3 bases, with 21 bases between them. This CDR3 spans 20 amino acids. The DNA for the CDR3 is TGCGCCAGCAGTCAATCCGACCACCGGACACTTCGTTACTATAATTCACCCCTCCACTTT. Translating it yields CASSQSDHRTLRYYNSPLHF.

The genes are TRBV10-3 and TRBJ1-6, with TRBD1 as a possible D gene (5 bases). Germline V lookup: CDR1 ENHRY, CDR2 SYGVKD. This CDR3 comprises 14 residues. The V end was cut by 10 bases, the J end by 9 bases, with 19 bases between. CDR3 protein: CATWQGIDTSPLHF. The CDR3 region has the DNA TGTGCCACGTGGCAGGGAATTGATACTTCACCCCTCCACTTT.

The genes are TRBV11-1 and TRBJ2-5, with 7 nucleotides matching TRBD1. This CDR3 comprises 15 residues. J gave up 1 base and V 5 bases, and 7 bases lay outside the gene matches. Looked up from germline, CDR1 is SGHAT and CDR2 is FQDESV (reference sequence). The CDR3 DNA follows: TGTGCCAGCAGCCCGACCGGGACAGCCCAAGAGACCCAGTACTTC. Translation gives CASSPTGTAQETQYF.

The V call is TRBV6-1, the J call TRBJ1-2, with D hard to call. The CDR3 length is 13 residues. V lost 2 bases and J 2 bases, leaving 6 bases between the germline ends. From germline, CDR1 is MNHNS and CDR2 SASEGT. CDR3 DNA sequence: TGTGCCAGCAGTGAAACACAGAACTATGGCTACACCTTC. Its translation is CASSETQNYGYTF.

This clone occurred once. V gene TRBV7-2 combines with J gene TRBJ2-3, with 14 bases identical to TRBD2. CDR1 and CDR2 (germline): SGHTA, FQGNSA. J was trimmed by 5 bases and V by 3 bases; bases with no gene match: 7. The CDR3 consists of 17 residues. CDR3 coding DNA: TGTGCCAGCAGCTTGGGGACTAGCGGGGGAAGGAGAGATACGCAGTATTTT. Translation: CASSLGTSGGRRDTQYF.

The gene calls are TRBV5-4 and TRBJ1-6; the match to TRBD1 covers 7 bases. The CDR3 is 13 amino acids. J lost 9 bases, V lost 0 bases, and 0 bases had no gene match. CDR1 and CDR2 from the germline V gene are SGHNT and YYREEE (reference sequence). This CDR3 is CASSLAGGSPLHF. The CDR3 DNA reads as TGTGCCAGCAGCTTGGCAGGGGGTTCACCCCTCCACTTT.

This rearrangement joins TRBV5-1 to TRBJ1-2, with 10 bases aligning to TRBD1. Per germline, CDR1 SGHRS and CDR2 YFSETQ. The length of the CDR3 is 16 residues. J lost 8 bases, V lost 4 bases, and 14 bases had no gene match. The CDR3 nucleotides are TGCGCCAGCAGCCCAAAAACAGGACAGGGGGAATACGGCTACACCTTC. As protein: CASSPKTGQGEYGYTF. Together with reference TRBV5-1 and TRBJ1-2, the CDR3 gives the full variable domain: KAGVTQTPRYLIKTRGQQVTLSCSPISGHRSVSWYQQTPGQGLQFLFEYFSETQRNKGNFPGRFSGRQFSNSRSEMNVSTLELGDSALYLCASSPKTGQGEYGYTFGSGTRLTVV.

The chain uses TRBV28 and TRBJ1-6; possible D gene TRBD1, 5 bases. The CDR3 covers 16 residues. The V gene's germline CDR1 is MDHEN and CDR2 SYDVKM. V lost 7 bases to trimming and J lost 0 bases, with 13 bases between them. The chain's CDR3 is CASTGGLRSYNSPLHF. The CDR3 DNA sequence: TGTGCCAGCACCGGGGGACTCCGCTCCTATAATTCACCCCTCCACTTT.

The V call is TRBV4-3, the J call TRBJ1-5, with TRBD1 as a possible D gene (6 bases). The CDR3 consists of 15 residues. Between the trimmed V and J ends, which lost 2 bases and 10 bases, there was a span of 18 bases. In germline, CDR1 is LGHNA, CDR2 YSLEER. The CDR3 DNA reads as TGCGCCAGCAGCCAACACGCAGGGGAATTAAACCCCCAGCATTTT. This codes for CASSQHAGELNPQHF.

This chain joins TRBV25-1 and TRBJ1-5, with D unresolved. This CDR3 contains 13 residues. Trimming pared 5 bases from V and 5 bases from J, leaving 10 bases between. Germline assignment: CDR1 MGHDK and CDR2 SYGVNS. CDR3 loop: CASSSREHQPQHF. The CDR3 nucleotides read TGTGCCAGCAGTTCGAGGGAGCATCAGCCCCAGCATTTT.

The chain links TRBV28 to TRBJ1-1; D is undetermined. Germline CDR1 is MDHEN and CDR2 is SYDVKM. V was cut by 7 bases and J by 1 base, with 13 bases left in between. The CDR3 has 14 residues. CDR3 nucleotides: TGTGCCAGCACCACCTTTCCCGGGAACACTGAAGCTTTCTTT. Its protein product is CASTTFPGNTEAFF.

This chain uses TRBV5-1 with TRBJ2-5; D is possibly TRBD1 (5 bases). The V end lost 2 bases, the J end lost 2 bases, and 7 bases lay between the germline ends. Germline CDR1 is SGHRS and CDR2 is YFSETQ. The CDR3 spans 13 residues. Here the CDR3 reads CASSFWTQETQYF. CDR3 bases: TGCGCCAGCAGCTTCTGGACACAAGAGACCCAGTACTTC.

The chain is built from TRBV28 and TRBJ1-6; D gene unclear. Germline-derived CDR1 and CDR2 are MDHEN and SYDVKM. Trimming removed 7 bases at V and 10 bases at J, with 17 bases between. The CDR3 length is 14 residues. CDR3 coding DNA: TGTGCCAGCATTTGGTCGGGTAATCAATCACCCCTCCACTTT. Its translation: CASIWSGNQSPLHF.

The chain uses TRBV2 and TRBJ1-1; 7 bases fit TRBD1. Germline V gene lookup returns CDR1 SNHLY and CDR2 FYNNEI. This CDR3 has 13 amino acids. V lost 10 bases, J lost 0 bases, and 5 bases stayed unmatched. CDR3 amino acids: CATGGFMNTEAFF. The DNA for the CDR3 is TGTGCCACAGGGGGGTTCATGAACACTGAAGCTTTCTTT.

This clone has just a few counts. This chain connects TRBV28 to TRBJ1-3, with 10 bases that match TRBD1. After removal of 2 bases from V and 2 bases from J, the junction contained 0 bases not matched to a gene. CDR1 is MDHEN, CDR2 SYDVKM, per germline. CDR3 length: 15 residues. CDR3 coding DNA: TGTGCCAGCAGTTTAGGGACAGGGGCTGGAAACACCATATATTTT. It translates to CASSLGTGAGNTIYF.

This chain connects TRBV9 to TRBJ2-2; possibly TRBD2 for D (6 bases). The CDR3 has 14 residues. CDR1 SGDLS and CDR2 YYNGEE come from the germline V gene. The V and J ends lost 4 bases and 4 bases respectively, with 11 bases between them. The DNA of the CDR3 is TGTGCCAGCAGCTTAAGGACTACCACCGGGGAGCTGTTTTTT. Protein: CASSLRTTTGELFF.

The rearrangement joins TRBV2 to TRBJ2-1, with TRBD1 identical over 10 bases. V lost 8 bases to trimming and J lost 2 bases; unmatched junction nucleotides: 18. Germline V gives CDR1 SNHLY, CDR2 FYNNEI. CDR3 length equals 19 residues. The CDR3 reads CASARGVLPTGGTYNEQFF. The CDR3 nucleotides read TGTGCCAGCGCCCGGGGGGTCCTACCGACAGGGGGCACCTACAATGAGCAGTTCTTC.

This chain links TRBV28 with TRBJ1-1; no clear D gene. V gave up 3 bases and J gave up 1 base, with 12 bases separating them. Germline V gene sequence: CDR1 MDHEN, CDR2 SYDVKM. The CDR3 spans 15 residues. The CDR3 region has the DNA TGTGCCAGCAGTTTCCCGGGGATGTCGAACACTGAAGCTTTCTTT. This codes for CASSFPGMSNTEAFF.

There are a few counts of this clone. V gene TRBV18 combines with J gene TRBJ2-6; D is unresolved. The V end lost 3 bases, the J end lost 11 bases, and 17 bases lay between the germline ends. This CDR3 region has 15 residues. Looked up from germline, CDR1 is KGHSH and CDR2 is LQKENI. Here the CDR3 reads CASSPKQTTQDVLTF. For the CDR3, the DNA is TGTGCCAGCTCACCCAAACAGACAACCCAGGACGTCCTGACTTTC.

The CDR3 nucleotides are TGTGCCAGCAGCTCGGGACTAGCGGGGGGGAGCACAGATACGCAGTATTTT. As protein: CASSSGLAGGSTDTQYF. V gene TRBV5-4 combines with J gene TRBJ2-3, with 16 positions matching TRBD2. CDR1 SGHNT and CDR2 YYREEE come from the germline V gene (reference sequence). The CDR3 is 17 residues long. The J segment lost 0 bases and the V segment lost 3 bases, leaving 1 base of the junction unmatched.

The chain joins TRBV10-3 to TRBJ1-5; TRBD1 agrees at 9 bases. Germline CDR1 ENHRY, CDR2 SYGVKD. This CDR3 is built from 14 residues. Trimming at V came to 7 bases and at J to 6 bases, leaving 7 bases not matched to a gene. Here the CDR3 DNA reads TGTGCCATCAAGGGACAGGGAGAGGGTCAGCCCCAGCATTTT. This sequence encodes CAIKGQGEGQPQHF.

The chain recombines TRBV6-6 with TRBJ1-2; 10 bases are a match to TRBD1. With 7 bases clipped from V and 6 bases from J, the junction kept 8 bases outside the gene matches. Looked up from germline, CDR1 is MNHNY and CDR2 is SVGAGI (reference sequence). CDR3 length: 14 amino acids. The chain's CDR3 is CASTAWGTGDGYTF. The DNA of the CDR3 is TGTGCCAGCACTGCTTGGGGGACAGGGGATGGCTACACCTTC.

CDR3 amino acids: CAWSLDLAKNIQYF. The CDR3, as DNA: TGTGCCTGGAGTCTAGATCTAGCCAAAAACATTCAGTACTTC. The V call is TRBV30, the J call TRBJ2-4; D unresolved. Trimming cost V 2 bases and J 0 bases, with 8 bases left between them. The CDR3 has 14 amino acids. Germline V lookup: CDR1 GTSNPN, CDR2 SVGIG (reference sequence).

V gene TRBV7-6 combines with J gene TRBJ2-5; 8 bases match TRBD2. Germline V gene lookup returns CDR1 SGHVS and CDR2 FNYEAQ. V shed 5 bases, J shed 1 base, and the junction held 12 bases outside the gene matches. The CDR3 length is 17 residues. The DNA of the CDR3 is TGTGCCAGCAGCCCCGGGGTAGCGGGGTCTGTCCAAGAGACCCAGTACTTC. It codes for CASSPGVAGSVQETQYF.